This record concerns one T cell receptor beta chain sequence. The antigen remains undetermined. Given a much more abundant clone one base away, this may be a read error. The sample belongs to a study of regulatory T cells in long-lasting Graves disease. Study-level results: Persistent disease showed a preference for TRBV28, TRBJ1-2 and TRBJ2-5. Authors noted too few samples as a limitation.

Researchers made TCR beta libraries by using iRepertoire HTBI primers and running Arm-PCR on CDR3 regions. Original methodology: Sequenced samples collectively carried under 75 TRBV and some 15 TRBJ segments. TCRdb fed the multiplex PCR reads into MiXCR, producing one record per CDR3 protein. The V and J calls and clone size come from TCRdb's table, not from the authors' own analysis. The sample carries around 400,000 distinct CDR3 sequences, around 20% recorded once. CDR1 is SQVTM and CDR2 is ANQGSEA in the germline V gene. Trimming removed 5 bases at V and 10 bases at J, with 11 bases between. This CDR3 comprises 10 residues. Time point defined: persistent/refractory GD, antithyroid drugs over 5 years with positive TRAb. Extracted RNA from PBMCs served as the source of the TCR library. Blood from the periphery, nine milliliters in all, was drawn into EDTA tubes.

Sequenced here: peripheral blood mononuclear cells (PBMCs), sampled when the disease was refractory, from a patient treated with antithyroid drugs. The gene calls are TRBV29-1 and TRBJ1-2; D is uncertain. The clonotype was recovered from a female donor with Graves disease. DNA of the CDR3: TGCAGCGTTCGGGCAGGTGACTACACCTTC. Protein sequence: CSVRAGDYTF. Supplemented by reference TRBV29-1 and TRBJ1-2, the full variable domain reads SAVISQKPSRDICQRGTSLTIQCQVDSQVTMMFWYRQQPGQSLTLIATANQGSEATYESGFVIDKFPISRPNLTFSTLTVSNMSPEDSSIYLCSVRAGDYTFGSGTRLTVV.